The 3 T cell receptor beta chains below all came from one sample that was sequenced in a study of beta chain features in type 1 diabetes. Findings and limits, study-wide: There was a moderate but significant shortening of TCRB CDR3s in all four CD4+ subsets of Type 1 diabetes patients.

These receptors lack a known antigen. TCRB transcripts that were expressed got sequenced, as all of the isolated RNA had been reverse transcribed. Clones were read by immunoSEQ multiplex PCR, and TCRdb kept only the in-frame ones, dropping some. The data show roughly 150,000 clones, with approximately 10% seen just once and under 0.55% held by the top ten. Material: central memory CD4+ T cells from blood. The source is a man aged 25 to 45 with type 1 diabetes.

The J gene is TRBJ2-5, the V gene TRBV28; possibly TRBD2 for D (5 bases). The CDR3 length is 14 residues. The V end was cut by 5 bases, the J end by 5 bases, with 15 bases between. Germline loops: CDR1 MDHEN, CDR2 SYDVKM. The CDR3 reads CASSGQRTGETQYF. The CDR3 nucleotides read TGTGCCAGCAGTGGGCAGAGGACGGGGGAGACCCAGTACTTC.

The chain combines TRBV19 with TRBJ2-3; possible D gene TRBD2, 5 bases. The germline gives CDR1 LNHDA, CDR2 SQIVND (reference sequence). The CDR3 totals 14 residues. The V and J ends lost 3 bases and 3 bases respectively, with 10 bases between them. CDR3 loop: CASSIQRQTDTQYF. CDR3 sequence (DNA): TGTGCCAGTAGTATTCAGCGGCAAACAGATACGCAGTATTTT.

Only a few counts were recorded for this clone. The V gene is TRBV7-2, the J gene TRBJ2-3; TRBD1 matches at 7 bases. Germline trimming cut 4 bases from V and 2 bases from J; bases unmatched to any gene: 9. Germline values: CDR1 SGHTA, CDR2 FQGNSA. The CDR3 loop spans 16 amino acids. The CDR3 coding sequence is TGTGCCAGCAGCTCCTTGCCGGGACAGAACACAGATACGCAGTATTTT. It translates to CASSSLPGQNTDTQYF.